One sample yielded the 6 T cell receptor beta chains listed below, sequenced in a study of breast tumors, draining lymph nodes, adjacent tissues. Samples came from axillary lymph nodes draining the breast cancer. TCRdb re-called the multiplex PCR reads through MiXCR, storing one row per CDR3 protein. Of around 140,000 distinct CDR3 sequences detected, approximately 32% appear once; the ten largest clones hold 2% to 2.5%. The sample was axillary lymph node tissue. The receptors derive from a female donor with breast cancer. Some clones in this sample may be carry-over from other donors' samples.

The CDR3 spells CATSSARGELRKDEQFF. The CDR3 nucleotides are TGTGCCACCAGCAGCGCTCGGGGGGAACTACGTAAGGATGAGCAGTTCTTC. The chain employs TRBV15 and TRBJ2-1; TRBD2 matches at 7 bases. Germline assignment: CDR1 LNHNV and CDR2 YYDKDF (reference sequence). V dropped 3 bases and J dropped 8; count of bases not matched to a gene: 16. The CDR3 loop spans 17 amino acids. The full variable domain, with the rest looked up from reference TRBV15 and TRBJ2-1, is DAMVIQNPRYQVTQFGKPVTLSCSQTLNHNVMYWYQQKSSQAPKLLFHYYDKDFNNEADTPDNFQSRRPNTSFCFLDIRSPGLGDTAMYLCATSSARGELRKDEQFFGPGTRLTVL.

The chain joins TRBV5-1 to TRBJ2-7, with TRBD1 identical over 7 bases. J was trimmed by 3 bases and V by 0 bases; bases with no gene match: 6. The CDR3 is 15 amino acids. The germline CDR1 and CDR2 sequences are SGHRS and YFSETQ. This chain's CDR3 is CASSLETGRRYEQYF. CDR3 bases: TGCGCCAGCAGCTTGGAGACAGGGAGACGCTACGAGCAGTACTTC.

This clonotype was picked up many times. The V call is TRBV2, the J call TRBJ2-1; 9 bases fit TRBD2. V lost 4 bases and J lost 9; bases outside the gene matches: 7. CDR3 size: 14 residues. Germline V gene lookup returns CDR1 SNHLY and CDR2 FYNNEI. CDR3 DNA sequence: TGTGCCAGCAGTGGCAGGCGGGGGGGCTCTGAGCAGTTCTTC. Translated, it gives CASSGRRGGSEQFF.

This chain links TRBV20-1 with TRBJ2-1; 9 bases align to TRBD2. V gave up 6 bases and J gave up 0 bases; unmatched junction bases: 12. CDR3 size: 17 residues. Germline V CDR1 and CDR2: DFQATT, SNEGSKA (reference sequence). CDR3 region: CSARGSGGQSSYNEQFF. The CDR3 DNA sequence: TGCAGTGCCCGGGGCAGCGGGGGGCAAAGCTCCTACAATGAGCAGTTCTTC.

This clonotype has a count of ten or more. This chain connects TRBV6-1 to TRBJ1-2, with D possibly TRBD1 on 6 matching bases. Germline CDR1 MNHNS, CDR2 SASEGT. V was clipped by 4 bases and J by 7 bases, with 7 bases between them. CDR3 size: 11 residues. The DNA for the CDR3 is TGTGCCAGCAGTGCAGGGGCTGGCTACACCTTC. This translates into CASSAGAGYTF.

The gene calls are TRBV7-9 and TRBJ2-7, with 7 bases lining up with TRBD1. V lost 3 bases to trimming and J lost 9 bases; unmatched junction nucleotides: 11. Germline V gene lookup returns CDR1 SEHNR and CDR2 FQNEAQ (reference sequence). The CDR3 is 14 amino acids. The CDR3 sequence: CASSLGQIVDTQYV. The CDR3 coding sequence is TGTGCCAGCAGCTTGGGACAGATCGTAGATACGCAGTACGTC.